This T cell receptor beta chain was documented in a study of blood T cell repertoires in COVID-19. Losses at the gene ends were 2 bases for V and 2 bases for J; bases not matched to a gene: 2. Germline CDR1 reads SGHNT; CDR2 reads YYREEE (reference sequence). CDR3 size: 14 residues. Sequenced by immunoSEQ multiplex PCR; TCRdb stores in-frame clones only, minus some. The sample lists 250,000 to 400,000 clones; around 90% were seen once. This rearrangement joins TRBV5-4 to TRBJ2-3; 7 nucleotides match TRBD2. This TCR came from a man aged 60 to 75 who had recovered from COVID-19. Input material: PBMCs or T cells enriched from blood (not recorded which). The chain's CDR3 is CASSFGTNTDTQYF. Written as DNA, the CDR3 is TGTGCCAGCAGCTTCGGGACTAACACAGATACGCAGTATTTT.